The 5 T cell receptor beta chains below all came from one sample that was sequenced in a study of CD8+ T cells in alopecia areata. Treatment of the sample: oral pan-JAK inhibitor, 5-10 mg twice daily. Sequencing templates came from extracted RNA that was reverse transcribed into cDNA. Data came from immunoSEQ multiplex PCR; TCRdb stores just in-frame clones and leaves some out. This sample has 95,000 to 120,000 clones, with roughly 56% found just once. The sample was CD4+ T cells sorted from blood, taken at week 24, from a patient treated with tofacitinib. The receptor set was obtained from a human donor with alopecia areata.

This clone was detected once. V is TRBV6-5 and J is TRBJ1-5; D uncertain. Germline V CDR1 and CDR2: MNHEY, SVGAGI. CDR3 length: 15 residues. V was cut by 8 bases and J by 0 bases, with 14 bases left in between. This chain's CDR3 is CASSAGPYSNQPQHF. In DNA form, the CDR3 reads TGTGCCAGCTCCGCAGGCCCCTATAGCAATCAGCCCCAGCATTTT.

The chain is built from TRBV29-1 and TRBJ1-5, with D maybe TRBD1 (6 bases). The CDR3 has 14 residues. Germline assignment: CDR1 SQVTM and CDR2 ANQGSEA. The V end was cut by 3 bases, the J end by 2 bases, with 11 bases between. In DNA, the CDR3 is TGCAGCGTTGATCTGGGGGGCGGCAATCAGCCCCAGCATTTT. This gives the protein CSVDLGGGNQPQHF.

This clone was counted a few times. The chain employs TRBV5-1 and TRBJ2-6; a possible D gene is TRBD1 (6 bases). Looked up from germline, CDR1 is SGHRS and CDR2 is YFSETQ. The CDR3 runs 14 residues. V lost 4 bases and J lost 2, with 7 bases in between. CDR3 residues: CASSAGAGANVLTF. Written as DNA, the CDR3 is TGCGCCAGCAGCGCAGGGGCTGGGGCCAACGTCCTGACTTTC.

Only a few counts were recorded for this clone. In nucleotides, the CDR3 is TGTGCCAGTAGCCCCCGGGTGAACACTGAAGCTTTCTTT. The encoded protein is CASSPRVNTEAFF. The chain has TRBV19 and TRBJ1-1; no definite D call. Germline CDR1 reads LNHDA; CDR2 reads SQIVND (reference sequence). The CDR3 sequence is 13 residues long. V gave up 6 bases and J gave up 0 bases, with 8 bases separating them.

This rearrangement joins TRBV4-1 to TRBJ1-2, with 8 bases lining up with TRBD1. CDR1 and CDR2 from the germline V gene are MGHRA and YSYEKL. The CDR3 consists of 14 residues. Trimming at V came to 4 bases and at J to 8 bases, leaving 9 bases not matched to a gene. The CDR3 bases are TGCGCCAGCAGCCCGCTATGGGACAGGAACGGCTACACCTTC. Translation gives CASSPLWDRNGYTF.